The rows below give T cell receptor beta chains drawn from one sample of a study of T cell changes during pregnancy in multiple sclerosis. TCRdb's table, derived via immunoSEQ multiplex PCR, lists solely in-frame clones and lacks some. The sample contains some 77,000 clones, approximately 94% of which appear only once. The sequences come from peripheral blood, collected after pregnancy. The source is a female donor in good health, enrolled as a control in a pregnancy study. CDR3s include the opening cysteine and the closing phenylalanine or tryptophan. A D gene is named only where the DNA matches it firmly.

V	D	J	DNA	CDR3
TRBV5-5	NA	TRBJ2-7	TGTGCCAGCAGTGGAGGGCCCGGGAGTGAATACGAGCAGTACTTC	CASSGGPGSEYEQYF
TRBV30	NA	TRBJ1-5	TGTGCCTGGAGCCGTCCCAATCAGCCCCAGCATTTT	CAWSRPNQPQHF
TRBV19	NA	TRBJ2-2	TGTGCCAGTAGTATAAGTTTAGGGACATTAAACACCGGGGAGCTGTTTTTT	CASSISLGTLNTGELFF
TRBV7-8	NA	TRBJ2-3	TGTGCCAGCACACAAGAGGGCCGACTCTCCACAGATACGCAGTATTTT	CASTQEGRLSTDTQYF
TRBV15	NA	TRBJ2-2	TGTGCCACCAGCAGAGACTTCACCGGGGAGCTGTTTTTT	CATSRDFTGELFF
TRBV28	NA	TRBJ1-5	TGTGCCAGCAGTGCGAGCCTTCAGCCCCAGCATTTT	CASSASLQPQHF
TRBV2	TRBD1	TRBJ1-2	TGTGCCAGCAGTGCCCGGGACAGGGGGCCGGGTGGCTACACCTTC	CASSARDRGPGGYTF
TRBV28	NA	TRBJ1-3	TGTGCCAGCAGTTCCTTGCGGGGACCCCTGGGGAACACCATATATTTT	CASSSLRGPLGNTIYF
TRBV30	TRBD2	TRBJ2-5	TGTGCCTGCTCAGCGGGAGGGGAGACCCAGTACTTC	CACSAGGETQYF
TRBV9	TRBD2	TRBJ2-5	TGTGCCAGCAGCCGCGGACTAGCGGGAGTTGGGGAGACCCAGTACTTC	CASSRGLAGVGETQYF